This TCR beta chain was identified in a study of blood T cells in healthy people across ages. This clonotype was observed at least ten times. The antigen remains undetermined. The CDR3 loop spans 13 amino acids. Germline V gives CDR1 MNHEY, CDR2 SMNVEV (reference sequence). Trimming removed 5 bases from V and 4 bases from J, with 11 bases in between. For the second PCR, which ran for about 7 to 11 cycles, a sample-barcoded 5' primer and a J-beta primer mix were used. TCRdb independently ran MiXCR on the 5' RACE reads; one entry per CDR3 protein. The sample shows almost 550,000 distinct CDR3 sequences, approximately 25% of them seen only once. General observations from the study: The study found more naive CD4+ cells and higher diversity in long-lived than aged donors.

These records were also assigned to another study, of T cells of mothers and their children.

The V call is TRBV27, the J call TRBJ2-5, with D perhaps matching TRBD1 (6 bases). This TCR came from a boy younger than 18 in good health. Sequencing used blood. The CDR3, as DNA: TGTGCCAGCAGTCAACAGGGAAGAGAGACCCAGTACTTC. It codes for CASSQQGRETQYF.